The 12 T cell receptor beta chains in this list originate from one sample, sequenced in a study of T-cell memory formation after mild COVID-19. Each CDR3 protein is one row after TCRdb ran MiXCR on the 5' RACE reads. Of roughly 280,000 distinct CDR3 sequences listed, 8% to 10% were seen once; the top ten hold less than 25%. The sequenced material came from PBMCs or a T cell subset sorted from them (not recorded which). All receptors derive from a man aged 18 to 35 who had mild COVID-19 (a few samples of this study predate the infection). Cell type and time point are not known.

V gene TRBV18 combines with J gene TRBJ2-1; possibly TRBD1 for D (6 bases). Deletions cut 3 bases from V and 0 bases from J, with 21 bases between. Germline V lookup: CDR1 KGHSH, CDR2 LQKENI. This CDR3 is built from 19 residues. CDR3: CASSPFTRTRGGSYNEQFF. CDR3 DNA: TGTGCCAGCTCACCCTTCACTAGGACCAGGGGCGGCTCCTACAATGAGCAGTTCTTC.

This clonotype was seen repeatedly, ten times or more. The V call is TRBV2, the J call TRBJ2-3, with a tentative D call TRBD1 (6 bases). The length of the CDR3 is 15 residues. V lost 7 bases to trimming and J lost 4 bases, with 18 bases between them. Germline CDR1 SNHLY, CDR2 FYNNEI. The CDR3 DNA is TGTGCCAGCACCGACCCACAGGGTGGGGCAGATACGCAGTATTTT. It codes for CASTDPQGGADTQYF.

This clonotype was counted many times. This chain joins TRBV10-3 and TRBJ2-3, with 9 positions matching TRBD2. The CDR3 has 15 amino acids. The V and J ends lost 3 bases and 7 bases, in that order; junction bases with no gene match: 8. CDR1 is ENHRY and CDR2 is SYGVKD in the germline V gene. The CDR3 region is CAISEGLAGFYTQYF. The CDR3 DNA sequence: TGTGCCATCAGTGAAGGGCTAGCGGGGTTCTATACGCAGTATTTT.

The chain carries TRBV12-3 or TRBV12-4 and TRBJ2-5, with a tentative D call TRBD2 (7 bases). V was pared by 6 bases and J by 1 base, with 15 bases between. CDR3 size: 15 residues. The CDR3, as DNA: TGTGCCAGCAGCCGCGGGGGCAACGGCCAAGAGACCCAGTACTTC. The encoded protein is CASSRGGNGQETQYF.

This clonotype has only a few counts. The rearrangement joins TRBV5-1 to TRBJ1-2; 10 bases are shared with TRBD1. The CDR3 loop spans 15 amino acids. CDR1 and CDR2 (germline): SGHRS, YFSETQ. V was pared by 0 bases and J by 7 bases, with 6 bases of the junction left unmatched. CDR3 nucleotide sequence: TGCGCCAGCAGCTTGGGGGACAGGGGAATCGGTGGCTACACCTTC. It translates to CASSLGDRGIGGYTF.

The rearrangement joins TRBV11-2 to TRBJ2-7, with D perhaps matching TRBD1 (6 bases). The germline CDR1 and CDR2 sequences are SGHAT and FQNNGV. V lost 1 base and J lost 7, with 11 bases in between. This CDR3 is built from 13 residues. CDR3 nucleotide sequence: TGTGCCAGCAGCTTAGCAGGGGTGGGGGAGCAGTACGTC. The encoded protein is CASSLAGVGEQYV.

In this sample, this clonotype turned up many times. This chain joins TRBV9 and TRBJ2-3; D uncertain. V was trimmed by 0 bases and J by 8 bases, leaving 16 bases between them. The CDR3 contains 15 residues. CDR1 and CDR2 from the germline V gene are SGDLS and YYNGEE. CDR3 nucleotide sequence: TGTGCCAGCAGCGTAGGGGTGGCGGCGAACCCTACGCAGTATTTT. Its protein is CASSVGVAANPTQYF.

V gene TRBV3-1 combines with J gene TRBJ2-7, with D uncertain. V was clipped by 2 bases and J by 0 bases, with 5 bases between them. Germline V gene lookup returns CDR1 LGHDT and CDR2 YNNKEL (reference sequence). The CDR3 is 13 amino acids. CDR3: CASSQHTSYEQYF. CDR3 sequence (DNA): TGTGCCAGCAGCCAACACACCTCCTACGAGCAGTACTTC.

CDR3 residues: CSAEGLPSYNEQFF. CDR3 coding DNA: TGCAGCGCCGAGGGACTACCATCCTACAATGAGCAGTTCTTC. V usage is TRBV29-1 and J usage is TRBJ2-1, with 7 positions matching TRBD2. The V segment lost 7 bases and the J segment 1 base; nucleotides outside the gene matches: 7. The CDR3 runs 14 residues. The germline V gene encodes CDR1 SQVTM and CDR2 ANQGSEA.

V usage is TRBV9 and J usage is TRBJ2-5; D may correspond to TRBD1 or TRBD2 (5 bases each). There are 15 residues in the CDR3. V lost 4 bases and J lost 5, with 18 bases in between. The germline V gene encodes CDR1 SGDLS and CDR2 YYNGEE. CDR3 residues: CASSLGTVTGETQYF. In DNA form, the CDR3 reads TGTGCCAGCAGCCTCGGGACGGTTACGGGGGAGACCCAGTACTTC.

The V call is TRBV5-1, the J call TRBJ2-5; D may correspond to TRBD1 or TRBD2 (5 bases each). There are 18 residues in the CDR3. The ends were cut back, 2 bases at V and 2 bases at J, with 22 bases in the middle. Germline CDR1 is SGHRS and CDR2 is YFSETQ. DNA of the CDR3: TGCGCCAGCAGCTTTGCCTTAGAGAGCCGGGGCAGGCAAGAGACCCAGTACTTC. Amino acids: CASSFALESRGRQETQYF.

CDR3 residues: CASSVRQGTYEQYF. The CDR3 nucleotides read TGTGCCAGCAGTGTAAGACAGGGAACCTACGAGCAGTACTTC. V is TRBV6-1 and J is TRBJ2-7, with 7 bases identical to TRBD1. The CDR3 length is 14 residues. CDR1 and CDR2 (germline): MNHNS, SASEGT. V was clipped by 4 bases and J by 2 bases; unmatched bases: 5.